The present T cell receptor beta chain was sequenced within a study of blood T cell repertoires in COVID-19. Study-wide context: The United States, Italy and Spain provided the acute and convalescent COVID-19 samples. T cells, B-cell-depleted T cells, or PBMCs provided the cDNA or gDNA that served as material.

In the source study's methods: The authors estimated nucleated cell counts from reference gene primer amplification. Profiling relied on immunoSEQ multiplex PCR, and the TCRdb table lists in-frame clones only, not all of them. V, J and clone size reflect that table, while D and trimming were determined from the DNA. The sample shows roughly 110,000 clones, roughly 80% of them seen only once. Trimming removed 0 bases at V and 5 bases at J, with 10 bases between. Per the germline V gene, CDR1 is SNHLY and CDR2 is FYNNEI. This CDR3 is built from 14 residues. This rearrangement joins TRBV2 to TRBJ1-2; perhaps TRBD1 as D (6 bases). Sequenced material: peripheral blood. The TCR originated in a man in his fifties or sixties with acute or convalescent COVID-19. As DNA, the CDR3 is TGTGCCAGCAGTGAAGCGAAACAGGGATATGGCTACACCTTC. Amino acid sequence: CASSEAKQGYGYTF. The full variable domain, in which reference TRBV2 and TRBJ1-2 provide the parts outside the CDR3, is EPEVTQTPSHQVTQMGQEVILRCVPISNHLYFYWYRQILGQKVEFLVSFYNNEISEKSEIFDDQFSVERPDGSNFTLKIRSTKLEDSAMYFCASSEAKQGYGYTFGSGTRLTVV.